This T cell receptor (beta chain) derives from a study of Ad26.COV2.S vaccination and SARS-CoV-2 variants. On the study more broadly: Among those in the COV1001 Ad26.COV2.S trial arm was the donor.

Treatment in this sample: roughly 18 received Ad26.COV2.S at low or high dose, single or two shots; roughly 5 received placebo; per-sample allocation not given. It was on day 63 after the first vaccine or placebo injection that samples were taken. Sequencing was performed with immunoSEQ multiplex PCR; in TCRdb, only in-frame clones are kept and a portion is missing. This table holds 300,000 to 400,000 clones, roughly nine tenths found once. The germline CDR1 and CDR2 sequences are LNHDA and SQIVND (reference sequence). This CDR3 has 16 amino acids. Trimming took 6 bases from V and 1 from J, leaving 18 bases between them.

The rearrangement uses TRBV19 and TRBJ1-1; D unresolved. This clonotype was sampled from a person between 18 and 65 years old who received the Ad26.COV2.S COVID-19 vaccine or a placebo. The input for sequencing was peripheral blood, taken in a trial of Ad26.COV2.S vaccine versus placebo. The CDR3 coding sequence is TGTGCCAGTAGCCACACGATAAGGTATACGAACACTGAAGCTTTCTTT. It specifies CASSHTIRYTNTEAFF.